This is a list of T cell receptor beta chains from one sample in a study of beta chain features in type 1 diabetes. Here immunoSEQ multiplex PCR was the method, and the copy in TCRdb shows in-frame clones only, minus some. The table records 130,000 or so clones, roughly 10% of them present only once. Sequenced input: central memory CD4+ T cells from blood. Source of these receptors: a man aged 30 to 39 with type 1 diabetes. The CDR3 runs from the conserved cysteine through the conserved F or W. A D gene is named only where the DNA matches it firmly. Clone size is stated in some rows and not others, as once, few, many or a class when expanded.

d_call: TRBD2; cdr3_length: 16; j_call: TRBJ2-3; clone_size: NA; v_call: TRBV4-1; cdr3_aa: CASSQERTRGTDTQYF; cdr3_nt: TGCGCCAGCAGCCAAGAAAGGACTAGGGGCACAGATACGCAGTATTTT
d_call: TRBD2; cdr3_length: 12; j_call: TRBJ2-3; clone_size: few; v_call: TRBV11-3; cdr3_aa: CASSQRGDTQYF; cdr3_nt: TGTGCCAGCAGCCAGCGGGGAGATACGCAGTATTTT
d_call: TRBD1; cdr3_length: 13; j_call: TRBJ1-1; clone_size: few; v_call: TRBV30; cdr3_aa: CAWTGTGGTEAFF; cdr3_nt: TGTGCCTGGACGGGGACAGGGGGCACTGAAGCTTTCTTT
d_call: NA; cdr3_length: 11; j_call: TRBJ2-5; clone_size: few; v_call: TRBV6-5; cdr3_aa: CASLREETQYF; cdr3_nt: TGTGCCAGCCTTCGGGAGGAGACCCAGTACTTC
d_call: TRBD1; cdr3_length: 14; j_call: TRBJ2-2; clone_size: few; v_call: TRBV5-1; cdr3_aa: CASSWDRSTGELFF; cdr3_nt: TGCGCCAGCAGCTGGGACAGGTCCACCGGGGAGCTGTTTTTT
d_call: TRBD2; cdr3_length: 15; j_call: TRBJ2-1; clone_size: NA; v_call: TRBV7-9; cdr3_aa: CASSLTSGYYNEQFF; cdr3_nt: TGTGCCAGCAGCCTAACTAGCGGGTACTACAATGAGCAGTTCTTC
d_call: TRBD1; cdr3_length: 17; j_call: TRBJ2-1; clone_size: few; v_call: TRBV7-8; cdr3_aa: CASSAMMGTGKSNEQFF; cdr3_nt: TGTGCCAGCAGCGCGATGATGGGGACAGGGAAGAGCAATGAGCAGTTCTTC
d_call: TRBD1; cdr3_length: 17; j_call: TRBJ2-2; clone_size: NA; v_call: TRBV30; cdr3_aa: CAWSLYRGTANTGELFF; cdr3_nt: TGTGCCTGGAGCCTTTACAGGGGGACTGCGAACACCGGGGAGCTGTTTTTT
d_call: TRBD1; cdr3_length: 17; j_call: TRBJ2-1; clone_size: NA; v_call: TRBV11-2; cdr3_aa: CASSRTGTGGAYNEQFF; cdr3_nt: TGTGCCAGCAGCAGAACCGGGACAGGGGGCGCCTACAATGAGCAGTTCTTC
d_call: TRBD1; cdr3_length: 16; j_call: TRBJ1-6; clone_size: once; v_call: TRBV14; cdr3_aa: CASSPLPGTGNSPLHF; cdr3_nt: TGTGCCAGCAGCCCTCTCCCCGGGACAGGGAATTCACCCCTCCACTTT
d_call: TRBD1; cdr3_length: 14; j_call: TRBJ1-4; clone_size: few; v_call: TRBV12-5; cdr3_aa: CASGSGTGDEKLFF; cdr3_nt: TGTGCTAGTGGTTCCGGGACAGGGGATGAAAAACTGTTTTTT
d_call: NA; cdr3_length: 15; j_call: TRBJ1-2; clone_size: NA; v_call: TRBV4-1; cdr3_aa: CASSQLTLFQGGYTF; cdr3_nt: TGCGCCAGCAGCCAGTTAACGTTGTTTCAGGGAGGCTACACCTTC
d_call: NA; cdr3_length: 14; j_call: TRBJ1-6; clone_size: few; v_call: TRBV7-9; cdr3_aa: CATGEGQSLSPLHF; cdr3_nt: TGTGCCACCGGGGAAGGACAGAGCTTATCACCCCTCCACTTT
d_call: TRBD1; cdr3_length: 14; j_call: TRBJ2-7; clone_size: few; v_call: TRBV28; cdr3_aa: CASTPGQGGGEQYF; cdr3_nt: TGTGCCAGCACCCCGGGACAGGGAGGGGGTGAGCAGTACTTC
d_call: NA; cdr3_length: 14; j_call: TRBJ1-2; clone_size: many; v_call: TRBV6-4; cdr3_aa: CASSDSSFGGVYTF; cdr3_nt: TGTGCCAGCAGTGACTCAAGCTTTGGGGGCGTCTACACCTTC
d_call: TRBD1; cdr3_length: 13; j_call: TRBJ1-2; clone_size: many; v_call: TRBV10-2; cdr3_aa: CAAGTGGNYGYTF; cdr3_nt: TGCGCCGCAGGGACAGGGGGCAACTATGGCTACACCTTC
d_call: TRBD2; cdr3_length: 16; j_call: TRBJ2-7; clone_size: NA; v_call: TRBV7-3; cdr3_aa: CASSLVRGAVSYEQYF; cdr3_nt: TGTGCCAGCAGCTTAGTGCGGGGGGCGGTCTCCTACGAGCAGTACTTC
d_call: NA; cdr3_length: 12; j_call: TRBJ1-6; clone_size: few; v_call: TRBV19; cdr3_aa: CASRPPLGSLHF; cdr3_nt: TGTGCCAGTAGGCCCCCCCTCGGTTCCCTCCACTTT
d_call: NA; cdr3_length: 14; j_call: TRBJ2-5; clone_size: NA; v_call: TRBV27; cdr3_aa: CASSLSGRLETQYF; cdr3_nt: TGTGCCAGCAGTTTATCCGGCAGGTTAGAGACCCAGTACTTC
d_call: NA; cdr3_length: 17; j_call: TRBJ1-6; clone_size: NA; v_call: TRBV9; cdr3_aa: CASSKEMPGRYNSPLHF; cdr3_nt: TGTGCCAGCAGCAAAGAAATGCCAGGGAGGTATAATTCACCCCTCCACTTT
d_call: TRBD1; cdr3_length: 13; j_call: TRBJ1-2; clone_size: few; v_call: TRBV29-1; cdr3_aa: CSVAGQGDYGYTF; cdr3_nt: TGCAGCGTGGCGGGACAGGGAGACTATGGCTACACCTTC
d_call: NA; cdr3_length: 12; j_call: TRBJ2-1; clone_size: few; v_call: TRBV29-1; cdr3_aa: CSGMTSSNEQFF; cdr3_nt: TGCAGCGGCATGACTAGTTCCAATGAGCAGTTCTTC
d_call: TRBD1; cdr3_length: 14; j_call: TRBJ1-6; clone_size: few; v_call: TRBV19; cdr3_aa: CASNRQGRNSPLHF; cdr3_nt: TGTGCCAGTAATCGACAGGGCCGGAATTCACCCCTCCACTTT
d_call: TRBD2; cdr3_length: 17; j_call: TRBJ2-5; clone_size: NA; v_call: TRBV5-1; cdr3_aa: CASSYGLAGGREETQYF; cdr3_nt: TGCGCCAGCAGCTACGGACTAGCGGGGGGCAGGGAAGAGACCCAGTACTTC
d_call: NA; cdr3_length: 13; j_call: TRBJ2-7; clone_size: few; v_call: TRBV2; cdr3_aa: CASSGPSASEQYF; cdr3_nt: TGTGCCAGCAGTGGGCCTAGCGCCTCCGAGCAGTACTTC
d_call: NA; cdr3_length: 11; j_call: TRBJ2-7; clone_size: NA; v_call: TRBV5-1; cdr3_aa: CASSPGYEQYF; cdr3_nt: TGCGCCAGCAGCCCAGGGTACGAGCAGTACTTC
d_call: NA; cdr3_length: 16; j_call: TRBJ2-7; clone_size: NA; v_call: TRBV6-5; cdr3_aa: CASSYSRGGKPYEQYF; cdr3_nt: TGTGCCAGCAGTTACTCTCGTGGAGGTAAACCCTACGAGCAGTACTTC
d_call: NA; cdr3_length: 18; j_call: TRBJ2-1; clone_size: few; v_call: TRBV5-6; cdr3_aa: CASSLVRRRQGSYNEQFF; cdr3_nt: TGTGCCAGCAGCTTGGTAAGGCGTAGGCAGGGGTCCTACAATGAGCAGTTCTTC
d_call: NA; cdr3_length: 13; j_call: TRBJ1-1; clone_size: few; v_call: TRBV5-1; cdr3_aa: CASSSEGTQEAFF; cdr3_nt: TGCGCCAGCAGCTCGGAAGGGACACAAGAAGCTTTCTTT
d_call: NA; cdr3_length: 14; j_call: TRBJ1-1; clone_size: few; v_call: TRBV10-3; cdr3_aa: CAISEPGKATEAFF; cdr3_nt: TGTGCCATCAGTGAGCCAGGGAAAGCAACTGAAGCTTTCTTT
d_call: NA; cdr3_length: 16; j_call: TRBJ2-3; clone_size: many; v_call: TRBV21-1; cdr3_aa: CASSALLAVRTDTQYF; cdr3_nt: TGTGCCAGCAGCGCCCTACTAGCGGTCCGCACAGATACGCAGTATTTT
d_call: TRBD2; cdr3_length: 16; j_call: TRBJ2-3; clone_size: NA; v_call: TRBV5-4; cdr3_aa: CASSSLAGGLTDTQYF; cdr3_nt: TGTGCCAGCAGCTCATTAGCGGGGGGCCTCACAGATACGCAGTATTTT
d_call: TRBD1; cdr3_length: 14; j_call: TRBJ2-5; clone_size: few; v_call: TRBV7-2; cdr3_aa: CASSLDRYQETQYF; cdr3_nt: TGTGCCAGCAGCCTGGACAGGTACCAAGAGACCCAGTACTTC
d_call: TRBD1; cdr3_length: 14; j_call: TRBJ1-2; clone_size: NA; v_call: TRBV7-2; cdr3_aa: CASSPGQGWYGYTF; cdr3_nt: TGTGCCAGCAGCCCAGGACAGGGATGGTATGGCTACACCTTC
d_call: NA; cdr3_length: 14; j_call: TRBJ2-3; clone_size: few; v_call: TRBV29-1; cdr3_aa: CSVEGGRNVDTQYF; cdr3_nt: TGCAGCGTTGAGGGGGGGCGAAACGTAGATACGCAGTATTTT
d_call: NA; cdr3_length: 15; j_call: TRBJ2-5; clone_size: few; v_call: TRBV5-4; cdr3_aa: CASSLGGRMEETQYF; cdr3_nt: TGTGCCAGCAGCTTGGGGGGCCGCATGGAAGAGACCCAGTACTTC
d_call: TRBD1; cdr3_length: 12; j_call: TRBJ1-4; clone_size: NA; v_call: TRBV25-1; cdr3_aa: CASRQGYEKLFF; cdr3_nt: TGTGCCAGCAGACAGGGGTATGAAAAACTGTTTTTT
d_call: TRBD2; cdr3_length: 16; j_call: TRBJ2-7; clone_size: NA; v_call: TRBV4-3; cdr3_aa: CASSQSSGGLSYEQYF; cdr3_nt: TGCGCCAGCAGCCAATCCAGCGGGGGCCTCTCCTACGAGCAGTACTTC
d_call: NA; cdr3_length: 13; j_call: TRBJ1-5; clone_size: few; v_call: TRBV6-6; cdr3_aa: CASSTDRSQPQHF; cdr3_nt: TGTGCCAGCAGTACAGACAGGAGCCAGCCCCAGCATTTT
d_call: NA; cdr3_length: 16; j_call: TRBJ2-1; clone_size: few; v_call: TRBV18; cdr3_aa: CASSATVGSSYNEQFF; cdr3_nt: TGTGCCAGCTCAGCCACCGTTGGGAGCTCCTACAATGAGCAGTTCTTC
d_call: TRBD1; cdr3_length: 13; j_call: TRBJ1-1; clone_size: NA; v_call: TRBV5-1; cdr3_aa: CASSRQGDTEAFF; cdr3_nt: TGCGCCAGCAGCCGACAGGGAGACACTGAAGCTTTCTTT
d_call: NA; cdr3_length: 13; j_call: TRBJ2-3; clone_size: few; v_call: TRBV7-2; cdr3_aa: CASSLAYTDTQYF; cdr3_nt: TGTGCCAGCAGCTTAGCCTACACAGATACGCAGTATTTT
d_call: TRBD1; cdr3_length: 13; j_call: TRBJ1-2; clone_size: NA; v_call: TRBV7-9; cdr3_aa: CASSRDRDQGYTF; cdr3_nt: TGTGCCAGCAGCCGAGACAGGGACCAAGGCTACACCTTC
d_call: NA; cdr3_length: 13; j_call: TRBJ2-3; clone_size: NA; v_call: TRBV2; cdr3_aa: CASSASTRNTQYF; cdr3_nt: TGTGCCAGCAGTGCCAGCACTAGGAATACGCAGTATTTT
d_call: NA; cdr3_length: 13; j_call: TRBJ1-5; clone_size: NA; v_call: TRBV2; cdr3_aa: CASMKFEGQPQHF; cdr3_nt: TGTGCCAGCATGAAGTTCGAGGGACAGCCCCAGCATTTT
d_call: TRBD1; cdr3_length: 15; j_call: TRBJ2-5; clone_size: NA; v_call: TRBV11-2; cdr3_aa: CASSYGTGGAETQYF; cdr3_nt: TGTGCCAGCAGCTACGGGACAGGGGGGGCAGAGACCCAGTACTTC
d_call: NA; cdr3_length: 14; j_call: TRBJ1-6; clone_size: NA; v_call: TRBV11-1; cdr3_aa: CASSSQTGSSPLHF; cdr3_nt: TGTGCCAGCAGCTCCCAGACGGGGAGTTCACCCCTCCACTTT
d_call: NA; cdr3_length: 12; j_call: TRBJ2-3; clone_size: few; v_call: TRBV4-2; cdr3_aa: CASSVPGDTQYF; cdr3_nt: TGTGCCAGCAGTGTGCCCGGGGATACGCAGTATTTT
d_call: NA; cdr3_length: 15; j_call: TRBJ2-3; clone_size: NA; v_call: TRBV2; cdr3_aa: CASSAGLRTTDTQYF; cdr3_nt: TGTGCCAGCAGTGCAGGGCTGAGGACCACAGATACGCAGTATTTT
d_call: TRBD2; cdr3_length: 17; j_call: TRBJ2-3; clone_size: few; v_call: TRBV11-2; cdr3_aa: CASSLGGTSGGTDTQYF; cdr3_nt: TGTGCCAGCAGCTTAGGCGGGACTAGCGGGGGCACAGATACGCAGTATTTT
d_call: NA; cdr3_length: 15; j_call: TRBJ2-6; clone_size: few; v_call: TRBV7-2; cdr3_aa: CASSPWANGANVLTF; cdr3_nt: TGTGCCAGCAGCCCCTGGGCAAATGGGGCCAACGTCCTGACTTTC
d_call: TRBD2; cdr3_length: 16; j_call: TRBJ2-2; clone_size: few; v_call: TRBV4-1; cdr3_aa: CASSHVAGGYTGELFF; cdr3_nt: TGCGCCAGCAGCCACGTAGCGGGGGGGTACACCGGGGAGCTGTTTTTT
d_call: NA; cdr3_length: 14; j_call: TRBJ1-5; clone_size: NA; v_call: TRBV5-4; cdr3_aa: CASSVQGNNQPQHF; cdr3_nt: TGTGCCAGCAGCGTCCAGGGGAACAATCAGCCCCAGCATTTT
d_call: NA; cdr3_length: 15; j_call: TRBJ1-1; clone_size: few; v_call: TRBV5-1; cdr3_aa: CASSLDHAIGREAFF; cdr3_nt: TGCGCCAGCAGCTTGGATCACGCCATTGGCAGAGAAGCTTTCTTT
d_call: NA; cdr3_length: 12; j_call: TRBJ2-3; clone_size: NA; v_call: TRBV7-2; cdr3_aa: CASSPYTDTQYF; cdr3_nt: TGTGCCAGCAGCCCTTACACAGATACGCAGTATTTT
d_call: TRBD1; cdr3_length: 12; j_call: TRBJ2-7; clone_size: few; v_call: TRBV29-1; cdr3_aa: CSVEGDSYEQYF; cdr3_nt: TGCAGCGTTGAAGGGGACAGCTACGAGCAGTACTTC
d_call: NA; cdr3_length: 13; j_call: TRBJ1-6; clone_size: NA; v_call: TRBV19; cdr3_aa: CASSIEGEATLHF; cdr3_nt: TGTGCCAGTAGTATAGAGGGAGAGGCCACCCTCCACTTT
d_call: TRBD1; cdr3_length: 15; j_call: TRBJ2-1; clone_size: NA; v_call: TRBV5-1; cdr3_aa: CASSWGQSSYNEQFF; cdr3_nt: TGCGCCAGCAGCTGGGGACAGAGCTCCTACAATGAGCAGTTCTTC